The text below deals with one T cell receptor beta chain. In the original analysis: The assay estimated nucleated cells by amplifying reference gene primers. Libraries were prepared by immunoSEQ multiplex PCR; TCRdb keeps only in-frame clonotypes and omits some of them. V and J calls and clone size are copied from that table; D and trimming were computed from the DNA. The table lists about 190,000 clones, approximately 84% of them singletons. These data belong to a study of blood T cell repertoires in COVID-19. Across the study: Italy, Spain and the United States were the sources of the convalescent and acute COVID-19 samples.

The V end was cut by 4 bases, the J end by 0 bases, with 9 bases between. The CDR3 length is 15 residues. The germline V gene encodes CDR1 MNHNY and CDR2 SVGAGI (reference sequence). The sequence derives from a woman between 25 and 40 years old who had recovered from COVID-19. The chain links TRBV6-6 to TRBJ1-4; tentatively, D is TRBD1 (6 bases). Input material: PBMCs or T cells enriched from blood (not recorded which). CDR3 residues: CASSSGQTTNEKLFF. The CDR3 region has the DNA TGTGCCAGCAGTTCAGGACAGACAACTAATGAAAAACTGTTTTTT.